A single sample gave rise to the 15 T cell receptor beta chains below, sequenced in a study of blood T cell repertoires in COVID-19. The repertoire was sequenced with immunoSEQ multiplex PCR; TCRdb's copy has only in-frame clones and lacks some. In the table there are 140,000 to 150,000 clones, 80% of which are singletons. Sequenced: peripheral blood. The receptors come from a woman in her fifties or sixties with acute or convalescent COVID-19.

This rearrangement joins TRBV7-2 to TRBJ2-5; 8 nucleotides agree with TRBD2. Trimming removed 5 bases from V and 4 bases from J; junction bases left unmatched: 6. The CDR3 extends over 14 amino acids. The V gene's germline CDR1 is SGHTA and CDR2 FQGNSA. This CDR3 reads CASSLGLARETQYF. The CDR3 DNA follows: TGTGCCAGCAGCCTCGGACTAGCTCGAGAGACCCAGTACTTC.

This rearrangement joins TRBV12-2 to TRBJ2-2; TRBD2 is the table's D call, not checked against the DNA. TRBV12-2 is flagged as a pseudogene. The length of the CDR3 is 15 residues. CDR3 sequence reads: CASPRGSPNTGELFF. As DNA, the CDR3 is TGTGCAAGTCCCCGCGGATCCCCCAACACCGGGGAGCTGTTTTTT.

The V call is TRBV19, the J call TRBJ2-2; D gene unclear. Per the germline V gene, CDR1 is LNHDA and CDR2 is SQIVND (reference sequence). The V end was cut by 5 bases, the J end by 7 bases, with 5 bases between. This CDR3 has 11 residues. CDR3 DNA: TGTGCCAGTAGTTCCAGCGGGGAGCTGTTTTTT. Its protein product is CASSSSGELFF.

The chain links TRBV28 to TRBJ2-7, with 7 bases identical to TRBD1. The CDR3 length is 14 residues. J gave up 3 bases and V 6 bases, and 8 bases lay outside the gene matches. Germline CDR1 and CDR2: MDHEN and SYDVKM. CDR3 sequence reads: CASRSQGLNYEQYF. CDR3 in DNA: TGTGCCAGCAGATCACAGGGGTTGAACTACGAGCAGTACTTC.

The chain employs TRBV11-1 and TRBJ2-3; D is ambiguous. The germline V gene has CDR1 SGHAT and CDR2 FQDESV (reference sequence). The CDR3 consists of 16 residues. V lost 2 bases to trimming and J lost 0 bases, with 12 bases between them. CDR3 nucleotides: TGTGCCAGCAGCTTATTCCGATCACTTAGCACAGATACGCAGTATTTT. The encoded protein is CASSLFRSLSTDTQYF.

The chain employs TRBV13 and TRBJ1-4, with TRBD1 matching over 9 bases. Germline values: CDR1 PRHDT, CDR2 FYEKMQ (reference sequence). This CDR3 is 17 amino acids long. V was pared by 0 bases and J by 4 bases, with 6 bases of the junction left unmatched. The CDR3 DNA is TGTGCCAGCAGCTTAGGGGACAGGGGAGATGGTAATGAAAAACTGTTTTTT. It is translated as CASSLGDRGDGNEKLFF.

This chain joins TRBV9 and TRBJ1-3; D not certain. Trimming pared 3 bases from V and 4 bases from J, leaving 14 bases between. Germline V gene lookup returns CDR1 SGDLS and CDR2 YYNGEE. This CDR3 has 15 amino acids. The CDR3 DNA sequence: TGTGCCAGCAGCGGCCGAGGACTTTCGGGAAACACCATATATTTT. Residues: CASSGRGLSGNTIYF.

The chain is built from TRBV10-3 and TRBJ1-2; D possibly corresponds to TRBD1 (5 bases). The germline V gene has CDR1 ENHRY and CDR2 SYGVKD. The CDR3 is 13 residues long. The germline V and J ends were trimmed by 8 bases and 7 bases, with 17 bases remaining between them. The CDR3 nucleotides read TGTGCCATCCAGGGCAGCGTGGGGGGTGGCTACACCTTC. Its protein product is CAIQGSVGGGYTF.

The chain recombines TRBV6-6 with TRBJ1-4, with D perhaps TRBD1 (6 bases). The germline CDR1 and CDR2 sequences are MNHNY and SVGAGI (reference sequence). CDR3 size: 13 residues. V lost 8 bases to trimming and J lost 7 bases, with 14 bases between them. The CDR3: CASSTGPSEKLFF. The DNA for the CDR3 is TGTGCCAGCTCTACAGGGCCCAGTGAAAAACTGTTTTTT.

This chain joins TRBV29-1 and TRBJ2-7; the D gene is possibly TRBD1 (5 bases). V was shortened by 4 bases and J by 6 bases, with 16 bases between the two germline ends. The CDR3 sequence is 13 residues long. The germline V gene has CDR1 SQVTM and CDR2 ANQGSEA. CDR3 region: CSVGAGQVFEQYF. The CDR3 DNA reads as TGCAGCGTTGGGGCAGGGCAAGTCTTCGAGCAGTACTTC.

The chain combines TRBV18 with TRBJ1-1; 9 bases line up with TRBD1. Germline lookup yields CDR1 KGHSH and CDR2 LQKENI. V lost 3 bases and J lost 8; bases outside the gene matches: 1. CDR3 length: 12 amino acids. In DNA form, the CDR3 reads TGTGCCAGCTCACCTGGGACAGGGGAAGCTTTCTTT. It codes for CASSPGTGEAFF.

The J gene is TRBJ2-1, the V gene TRBV29-1; D might be TRBD1 (6 bases). This CDR3 has 14 residues. Deletions cut 4 bases from V and 0 bases from J, with 10 bases between. Germline CDR1 SQVTM, CDR2 ANQGSEA. The CDR3 coding sequence is TGCAGCGTTGTAGACAGGTACTCCTACAATGAGCAGTTCTTC. Translating gives CSVVDRYSYNEQFF.

The chain carries TRBV6-2 or TRBV6-3 and TRBJ2-3; 14 positions match TRBD2. Germline V gene sequence: CDR1 MNHEY, CDR2 SVGEGT. This CDR3 comprises 20 residues. V trimming: 4 bases; J trimming: 0 bases; junction bases outside the gene matches: 12. For the CDR3, the DNA is TGTGCCAGCAGTTGGGGACAGGGGACTAGCGGGGGAGCTAGCACAGATACGCAGTATTTT. Protein product: CASSWGQGTSGGASTDTQYF.

V usage is TRBV19 and J usage is TRBJ2-6, with D perhaps matching TRBD1 (6 bases). CDR3 size: 17 residues. CDR1 is LNHDA, CDR2 SQIVND, per germline (reference sequence). V gave up 0 bases and J gave up 1 base, with 10 bases separating them. The CDR3 nucleotides are TGTGCCAGTAGTATAGAAGGACAGCAATCTGGGGCCAACGTCCTGACTTTC. It specifies CASSIEGQQSGANVLTF. Looking up the rest from reference TRBV19 and TRBJ2-6 gives the full variable domain: DGGITQSPKYLFRKEGQNVTLSCEQNLNHDAMYWYRQDPGQGLRLIYYSQIVNDFQKGDIAEGYSVSREKKESFPLTVTSAQKNPTAFYLCASSIEGQQSGANVLTFGAGSRLTVL.

This chain uses TRBV30 with TRBJ1-5, with 7 bases that match TRBD1. CDR3 length: 18 residues. V lost 0 bases to trimming and J lost 3 bases; unmatched junction nucleotides: 14. Germline V CDR1 and CDR2: GTSNPN, SVGIG (reference sequence). CDR3 nucleotide sequence: TGTGCCTGGAGTGTAGGGTACAGGGGAGTGGGATCCAATCAGCCCCAGCATTTT. It specifies CAWSVGYRGVGSNQPQHF.